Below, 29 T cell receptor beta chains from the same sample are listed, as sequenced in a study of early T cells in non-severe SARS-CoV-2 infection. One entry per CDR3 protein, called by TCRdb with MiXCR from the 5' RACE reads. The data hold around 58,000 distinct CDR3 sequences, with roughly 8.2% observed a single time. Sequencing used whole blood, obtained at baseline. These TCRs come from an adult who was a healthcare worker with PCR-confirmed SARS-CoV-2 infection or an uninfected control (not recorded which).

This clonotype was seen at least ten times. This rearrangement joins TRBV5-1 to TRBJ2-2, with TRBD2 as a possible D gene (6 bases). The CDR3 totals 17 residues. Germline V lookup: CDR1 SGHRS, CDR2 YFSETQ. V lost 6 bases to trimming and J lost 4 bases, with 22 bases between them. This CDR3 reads CASTQNRLVGVTGELFF. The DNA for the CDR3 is TGCGCCAGCACCCAAAACCGACTAGTCGGTGTCACCGGGGAGCTGTTTTTT.

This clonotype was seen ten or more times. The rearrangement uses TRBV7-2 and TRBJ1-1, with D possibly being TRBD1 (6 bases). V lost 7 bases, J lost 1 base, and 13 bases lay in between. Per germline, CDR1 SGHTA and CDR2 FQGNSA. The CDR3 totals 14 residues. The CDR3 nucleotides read TGTGCCAGCACCCCACAGGGCCAGAACACTGAAGCTTTCTTT. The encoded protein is CASTPQGQNTEAFF.

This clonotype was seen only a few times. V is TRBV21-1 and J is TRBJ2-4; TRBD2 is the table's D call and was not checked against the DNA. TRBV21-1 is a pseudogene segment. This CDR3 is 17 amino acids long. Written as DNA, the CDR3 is TGTGCCAGCAGCCATCGCGAGGGGCCTGGAAATGGAAACATTCAGTACTTC. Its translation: CASSHREGPGNGNIQYF.

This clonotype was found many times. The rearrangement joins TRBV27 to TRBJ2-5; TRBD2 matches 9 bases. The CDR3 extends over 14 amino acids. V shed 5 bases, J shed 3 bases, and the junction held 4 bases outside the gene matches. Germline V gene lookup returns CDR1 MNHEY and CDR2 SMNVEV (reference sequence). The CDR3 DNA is TGTGCCAGCAGTCTCCTAGCGGGAAAAGAGACCCAGTACTTC. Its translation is CASSLLAGKETQYF.

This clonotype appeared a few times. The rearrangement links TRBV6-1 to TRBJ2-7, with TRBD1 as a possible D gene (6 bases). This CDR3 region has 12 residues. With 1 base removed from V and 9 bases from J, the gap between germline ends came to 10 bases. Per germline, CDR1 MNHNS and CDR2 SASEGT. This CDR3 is CASSEVTGMQYF. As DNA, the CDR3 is TGTGCCAGCAGTGAAGTCACAGGGATGCAGTACTTC.

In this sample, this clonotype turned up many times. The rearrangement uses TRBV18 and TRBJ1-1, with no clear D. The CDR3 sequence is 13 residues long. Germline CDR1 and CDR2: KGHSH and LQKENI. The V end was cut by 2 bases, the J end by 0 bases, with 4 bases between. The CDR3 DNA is TGTGCCAGCTCACCAGCGTTGAACACTGAAGCTTTCTTT. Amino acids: CASSPALNTEAFF. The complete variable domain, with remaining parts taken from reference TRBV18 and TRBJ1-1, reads NAGVMQNPRHLVRRRGQEARLRCSPMKGHSHVYWYRQLPEEGLKFMVYLQKENIIDESGMPKERFSAEFPKEGPSILRIQQVVRGDSAAYFCASSPALNTEAFFGQGTRLTVV.

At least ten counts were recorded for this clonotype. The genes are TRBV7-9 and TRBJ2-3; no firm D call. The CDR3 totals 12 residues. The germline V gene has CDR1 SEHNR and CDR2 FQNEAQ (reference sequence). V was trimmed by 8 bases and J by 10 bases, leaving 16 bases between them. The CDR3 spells CASAIPTDAQYF. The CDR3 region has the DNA TGTGCCAGCGCCATCCCGACTGATGCGCAGTATTTT.

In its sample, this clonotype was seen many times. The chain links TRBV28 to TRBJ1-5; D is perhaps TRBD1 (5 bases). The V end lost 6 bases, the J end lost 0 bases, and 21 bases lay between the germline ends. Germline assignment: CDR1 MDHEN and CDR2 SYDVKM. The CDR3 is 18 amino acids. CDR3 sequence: CASRELDRFPYSNQPQHF. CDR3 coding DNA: TGTGCCAGCAGAGAGCTAGACAGATTCCCTTATAGCAATCAGCCCCAGCATTTT.

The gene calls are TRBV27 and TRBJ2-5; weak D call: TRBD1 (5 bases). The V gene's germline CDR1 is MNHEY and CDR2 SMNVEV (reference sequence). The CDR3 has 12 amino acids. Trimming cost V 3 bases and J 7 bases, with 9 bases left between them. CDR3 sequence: CASSFQGRTQYF. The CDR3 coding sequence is TGTGCCAGCAGTTTCCAGGGTCGGACCCAGTACTTC.

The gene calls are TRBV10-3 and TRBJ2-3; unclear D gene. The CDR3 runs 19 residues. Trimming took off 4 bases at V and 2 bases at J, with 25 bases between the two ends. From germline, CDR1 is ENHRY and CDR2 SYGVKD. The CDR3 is CAISGDVNSPQTYTDTQYF. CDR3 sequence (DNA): TGTGCCATCAGTGGCGATGTCAACAGCCCGCAAACATACACAGATACGCAGTATTTT.

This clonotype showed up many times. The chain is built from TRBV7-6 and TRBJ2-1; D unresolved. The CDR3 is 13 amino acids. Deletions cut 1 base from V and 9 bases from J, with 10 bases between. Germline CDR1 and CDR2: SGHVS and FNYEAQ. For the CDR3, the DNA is TGTGCCAGCAGCTTAGATTGGTCTGGTGAGCAGTTCTTC. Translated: CASSLDWSGEQFF.

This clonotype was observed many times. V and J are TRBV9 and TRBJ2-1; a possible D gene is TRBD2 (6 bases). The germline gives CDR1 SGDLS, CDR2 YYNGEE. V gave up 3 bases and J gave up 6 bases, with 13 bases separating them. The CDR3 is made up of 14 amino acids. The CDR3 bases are TGTGCCAGCAGCGCTAGCGTGAAGTCCAATGAGCAGTTCTTC. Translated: CASSASVKSNEQFF. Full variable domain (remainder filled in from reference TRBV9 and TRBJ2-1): DSGVTQTPKHLITATGQRVTLRCSPRSGDLSVYWYQQSLDQGLQFLIQYYNGEERAKGNILERFSAQQFPDLHSELNLSSLELGDSALYFCASSASVKSNEQFFGPGTRLTVL.

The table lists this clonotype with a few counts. For the CDR3, the DNA is TGTGCCAGCAGTTACGACTGGACGAACACCGGGGAGCTGTTTTTT. Amino acids: CASSYDWTNTGELFF. The V and J genes are TRBV6-2 or TRBV6-3 and TRBJ2-2; no clear D. The CDR3 is 15 residues long. Germline V lookup: CDR1 MNHEY, CDR2 SVGEGT. V was cut by 2 bases and J by 0 bases, with 7 bases left in between.

CDR3 bases: TGTGCCAGCAGTGAAAGAGGGATGACAAGCATTCAGTACTTC. This sequence encodes CASSERGMTSIQYF. The V gene is TRBV25-1, the J gene TRBJ2-4; possible D gene TRBD2, 5 bases. Germline V gives CDR1 MGHDK, CDR2 SYGVNS. CDR3 length: 14 residues. V was trimmed by 2 bases and J by 9 bases, leaving 14 bases between them.

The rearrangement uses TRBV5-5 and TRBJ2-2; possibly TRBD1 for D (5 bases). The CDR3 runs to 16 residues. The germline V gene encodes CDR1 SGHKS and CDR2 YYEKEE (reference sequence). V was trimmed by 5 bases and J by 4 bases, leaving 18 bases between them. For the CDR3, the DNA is TGTGCCAGCAGTCAAACAGGACCTCGTAGCACCGGGGAGCTGTTTTTT. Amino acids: CASSQTGPRSTGELFF.

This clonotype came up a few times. CDR3 region: CSASWQGDPYEQYF. The DNA of the CDR3 is TGCAGTGCTAGTTGGCAGGGGGACCCCTACGAGCAGTACTTC. This chain connects TRBV20-1 to TRBJ2-7; TRBD1 agrees at 7 bases. The V gene end was trimmed by 3 bases and the J gene end by 2 bases; junction bases not matched to a gene: 7. The germline CDR1 and CDR2 sequences are DFQATT and SNEGSKA (reference sequence). The CDR3 contains 14 residues.

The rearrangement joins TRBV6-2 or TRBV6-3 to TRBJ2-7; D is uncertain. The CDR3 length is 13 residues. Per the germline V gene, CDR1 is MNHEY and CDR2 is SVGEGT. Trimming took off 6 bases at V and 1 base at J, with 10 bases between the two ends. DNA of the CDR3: TGTGCCAGCAGGGTTACTGGATCCTACGAGCAGTACTTC. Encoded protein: CASRVTGSYEQYF.

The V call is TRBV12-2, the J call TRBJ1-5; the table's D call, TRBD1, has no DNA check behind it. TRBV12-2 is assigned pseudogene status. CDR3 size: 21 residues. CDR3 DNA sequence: TGTGCAAGTCGCCTCACCCCTGTACTGGACAGGGGGCAGAGGGGCAATCAGCCCCAGCATTTT. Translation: CASRLTPVLDRGQRGNQPQHF.

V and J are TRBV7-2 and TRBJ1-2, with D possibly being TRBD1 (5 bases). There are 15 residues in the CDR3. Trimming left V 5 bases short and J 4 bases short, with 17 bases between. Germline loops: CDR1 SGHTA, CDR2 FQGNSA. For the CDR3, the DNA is TGTGCCAGCAGCCGGGACGGTGGCGGAGCCTATGGCTACACCTTC. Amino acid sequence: CASSRDGGGAYGYTF.

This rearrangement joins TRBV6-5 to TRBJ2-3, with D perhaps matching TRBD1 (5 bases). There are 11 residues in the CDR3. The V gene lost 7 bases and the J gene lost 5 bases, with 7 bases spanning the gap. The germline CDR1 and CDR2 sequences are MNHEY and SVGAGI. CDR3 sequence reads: CASNQGDTQYF. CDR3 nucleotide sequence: TGTGCCAGCAACCAGGGAGATACGCAGTATTTT.

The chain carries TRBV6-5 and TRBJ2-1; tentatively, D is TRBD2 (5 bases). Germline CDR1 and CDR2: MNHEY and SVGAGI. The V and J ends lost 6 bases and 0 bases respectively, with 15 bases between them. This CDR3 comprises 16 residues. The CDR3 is CASRRKHGSSYNEQFF. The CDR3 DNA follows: TGTGCCAGCAGGCGAAAGCATGGGAGCTCCTACAATGAGCAGTTCTTC.

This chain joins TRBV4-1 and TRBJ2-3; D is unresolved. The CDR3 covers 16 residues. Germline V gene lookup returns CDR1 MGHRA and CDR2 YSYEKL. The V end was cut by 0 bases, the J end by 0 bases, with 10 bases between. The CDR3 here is CASSQDIGLSTDTQYF. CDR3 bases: TGCGCCAGCAGCCAAGACATAGGCCTAAGCACAGATACGCAGTATTTT.

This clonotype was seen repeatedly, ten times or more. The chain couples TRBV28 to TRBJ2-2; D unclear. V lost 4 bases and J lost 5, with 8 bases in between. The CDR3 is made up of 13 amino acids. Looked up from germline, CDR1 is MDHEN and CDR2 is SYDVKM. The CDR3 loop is CASSSDMTGELFF. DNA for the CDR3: TGTGCCAGCAGTTCAGACATGACCGGGGAGCTGTTTTTT.

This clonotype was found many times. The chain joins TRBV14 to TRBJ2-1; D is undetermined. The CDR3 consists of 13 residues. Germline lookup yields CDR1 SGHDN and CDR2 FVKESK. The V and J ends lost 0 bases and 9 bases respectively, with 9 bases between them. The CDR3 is CASSQDAPSEQFF. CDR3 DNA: TGTGCCAGCAGCCAAGATGCCCCGAGTGAGCAGTTCTTC.

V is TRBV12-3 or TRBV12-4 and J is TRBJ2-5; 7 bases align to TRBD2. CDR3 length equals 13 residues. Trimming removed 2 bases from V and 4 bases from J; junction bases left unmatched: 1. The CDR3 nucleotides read TGTGCCAGCAGTTTATGGGGGGGAGAGACCCAGTACTTC. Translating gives CASSLWGGETQYF.

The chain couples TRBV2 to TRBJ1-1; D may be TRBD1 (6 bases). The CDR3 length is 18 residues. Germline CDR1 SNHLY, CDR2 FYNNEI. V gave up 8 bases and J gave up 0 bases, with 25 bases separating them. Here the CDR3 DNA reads TGTGCCAGCCGAACCTTTGACAGGCGAAGTGTCATGAACACTGAAGCTTTCTTT. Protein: CASRTFDRRSVMNTEAFF.

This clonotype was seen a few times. CDR3: CASRELAGEFGEQFF. CDR3 bases: TGTGCCAGCCGAGAACTAGCGGGAGAATTTGGTGAGCAGTTCTTC. The chain employs TRBV2 and TRBJ2-1, with 11 bases aligning to TRBD2. The CDR3 has 15 amino acids. Germline CDR1 reads SNHLY; CDR2 reads FYNNEI. Trimming at V came to 8 bases and at J to 9 bases, leaving 12 bases not matched to a gene.

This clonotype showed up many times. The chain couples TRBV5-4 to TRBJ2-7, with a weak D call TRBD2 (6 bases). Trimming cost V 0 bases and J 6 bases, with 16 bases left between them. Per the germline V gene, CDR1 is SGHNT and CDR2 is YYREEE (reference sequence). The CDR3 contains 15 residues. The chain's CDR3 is CASSLEASAAGEQYF. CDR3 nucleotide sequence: TGTGCCAGCAGCTTGGAGGCTAGCGCCGCCGGCGAGCAGTACTTC. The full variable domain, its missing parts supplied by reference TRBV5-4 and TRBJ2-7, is ETGVTQSPTHLIKTRGQQVTLRCSSQSGHNTVSWYQQALGQGPQFIFQYYREEENGRGNFPPRFSGLQFPNYSSELNVNALELDDSALYLCASSLEASAAGEQYFGPGTRLTVT.

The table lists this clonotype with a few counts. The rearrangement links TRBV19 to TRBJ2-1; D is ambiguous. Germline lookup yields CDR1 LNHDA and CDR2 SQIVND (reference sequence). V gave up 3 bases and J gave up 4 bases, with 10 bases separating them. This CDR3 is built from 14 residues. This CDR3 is CASSIVGPYNEQFF. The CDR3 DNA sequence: TGTGCCAGTAGTATTGTTGGACCTTACAATGAGCAGTTCTTC.